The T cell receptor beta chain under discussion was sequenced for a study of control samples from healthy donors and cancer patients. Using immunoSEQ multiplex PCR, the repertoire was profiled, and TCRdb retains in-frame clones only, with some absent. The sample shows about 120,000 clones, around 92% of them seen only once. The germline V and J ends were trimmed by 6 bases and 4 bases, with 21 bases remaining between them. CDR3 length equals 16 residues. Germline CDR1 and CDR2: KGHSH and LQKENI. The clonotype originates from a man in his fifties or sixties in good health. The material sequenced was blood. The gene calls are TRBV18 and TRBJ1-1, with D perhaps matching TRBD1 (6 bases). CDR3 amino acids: CASSGQSRSGGTEAFF. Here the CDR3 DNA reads TGTGCCAGCTCTGGACAGTCCCGTTCGGGGGGCACTGAAGCTTTCTTT.